This T cell receptor (beta chain) is drawn from a study of response to subunit inactivated influenza vaccine. Via MiXCR, TCRdb re-called the RT-PCR reads, giving one row per CDR3 protein. The repertoire consists of a few hundred thousand distinct CDR3 sequences, with over 9.5% occurring once and the leading ten covering 9.5% to 15%. Trimming at V came to 4 bases and at J to 6 bases, leaving 13 bases not matched to a gene. The CDR3 is made up of 16 amino acids. Germline V gene sequence: CDR1 LGHNA, CDR2 YNFKEQ. Sequenced here: PBMCs from blood, sampled roughly 48 days after vaccination. The source is a man aged 50 to 59 who received an inactivated influenza vaccine. The genes are TRBV4-2 and TRBJ2-3; 7 positions match TRBD1. CDR3 region: CASSPTGQQPGDTQYF. The CDR3 DNA is TGTGCCAGCAGCCCAACGGGACAGCAGCCCGGCGATACGCAGTATTTT.